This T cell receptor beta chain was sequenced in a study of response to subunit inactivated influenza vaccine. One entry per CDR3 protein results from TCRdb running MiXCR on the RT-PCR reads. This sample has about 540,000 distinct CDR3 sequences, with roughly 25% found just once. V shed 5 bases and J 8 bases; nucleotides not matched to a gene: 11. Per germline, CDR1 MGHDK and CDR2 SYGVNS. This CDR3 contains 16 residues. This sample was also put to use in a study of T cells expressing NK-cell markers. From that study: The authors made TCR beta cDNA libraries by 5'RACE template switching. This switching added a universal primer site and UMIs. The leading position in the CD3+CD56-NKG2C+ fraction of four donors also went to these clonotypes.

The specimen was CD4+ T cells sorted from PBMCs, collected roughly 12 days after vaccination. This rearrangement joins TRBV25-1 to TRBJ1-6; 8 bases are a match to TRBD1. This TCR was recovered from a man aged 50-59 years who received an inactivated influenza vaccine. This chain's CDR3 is CASSPLGQGRDSPLHF. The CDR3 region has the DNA TGTGCCAGCAGTCCTCTCGGACAGGGAAGGGATTCACCCCTCCACTTT. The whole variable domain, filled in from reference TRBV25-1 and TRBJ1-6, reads EADIYQTPRYLVIGTGKKITLECSQTMGHDKMYWYQQDPGMELHLIHYSYGVNSTEKGDLSSESTVSRIRTEHFPLTLESARPSHTSQYLCASSPLGQGRDSPLHFGNGTRLTVT.